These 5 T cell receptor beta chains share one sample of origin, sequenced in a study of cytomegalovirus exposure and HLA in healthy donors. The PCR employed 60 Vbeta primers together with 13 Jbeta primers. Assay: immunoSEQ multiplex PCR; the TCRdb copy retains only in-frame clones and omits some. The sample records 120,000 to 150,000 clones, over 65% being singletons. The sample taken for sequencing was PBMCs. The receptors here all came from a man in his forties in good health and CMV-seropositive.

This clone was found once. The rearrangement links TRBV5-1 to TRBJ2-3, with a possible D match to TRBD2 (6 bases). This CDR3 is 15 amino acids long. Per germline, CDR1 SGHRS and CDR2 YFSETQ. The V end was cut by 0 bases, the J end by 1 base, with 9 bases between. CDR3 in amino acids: CASSLVGSGTDTQYF. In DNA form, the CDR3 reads TGCGCCAGCAGCTTGGTCGGGAGTGGCACAGATACGCAGTATTTT.

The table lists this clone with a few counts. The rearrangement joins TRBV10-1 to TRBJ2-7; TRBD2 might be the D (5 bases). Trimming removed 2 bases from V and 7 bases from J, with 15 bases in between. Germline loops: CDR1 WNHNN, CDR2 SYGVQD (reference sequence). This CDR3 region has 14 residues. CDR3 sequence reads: CASSEDPKGAEQYF. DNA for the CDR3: TGCGCCAGCAGTGAGGACCCCAAGGGAGCGGAGCAGTACTTC.

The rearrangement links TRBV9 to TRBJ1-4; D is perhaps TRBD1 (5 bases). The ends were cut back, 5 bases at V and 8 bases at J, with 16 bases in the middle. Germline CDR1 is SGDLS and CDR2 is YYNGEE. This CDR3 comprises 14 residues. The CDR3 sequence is CASSMTSREEKLFF. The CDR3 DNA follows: TGTGCCAGCAGTATGACTAGCAGGGAAGAAAAACTGTTTTTT.

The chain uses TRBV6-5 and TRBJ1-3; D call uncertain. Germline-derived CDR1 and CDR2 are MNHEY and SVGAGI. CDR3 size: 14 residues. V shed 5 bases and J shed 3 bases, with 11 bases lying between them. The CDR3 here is CASSPQRFGNTIYF. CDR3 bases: TGTGCCAGCAGTCCCCAGCGGTTTGGAAACACCATATATTTT.

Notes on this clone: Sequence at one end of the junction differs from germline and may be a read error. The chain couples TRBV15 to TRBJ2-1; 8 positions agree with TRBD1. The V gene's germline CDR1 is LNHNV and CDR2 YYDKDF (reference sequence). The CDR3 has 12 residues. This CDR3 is CATSRTGVEQLF. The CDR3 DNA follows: TGTGCCACCAGCAGGACAGGGGTTGAGCAGCTCTTC.